These 15 T cell receptor beta chains were sequenced from one sample in a study of T cell changes during pregnancy in multiple sclerosis. Assay used: immunoSEQ multiplex PCR; TCRdb lists only in-frame clones, some missing. This sample carries roughly 25,000 clones, 80% to 90% of them seen once, and the ten largest clones take roughly 15%. Sequenced here: CD8+ T cells from peripheral blood mononuclear cells, sampled in the second trimester of pregnancy. Receptors were obtained from a female donor with multiple sclerosis, enrolled in a pregnancy study.

The V gene is TRBV27, the J gene TRBJ2-1, with 10 bases matching TRBD2. J was trimmed by 0 bases and V by 5 bases; bases with no gene match: 13. The CDR3 covers 19 residues. Germline V lookup: CDR1 MNHEY, CDR2 SMNVEV (reference sequence). The CDR3 nucleotides are TGTGCCAGCAGTCCCGCGGGGCTAGCGGGGGTAGGCTCCTACAATGAGCAGTTCTTC. It yields the protein CASSPAGLAGVGSYNEQFF.

The chain joins TRBV4-2 to TRBJ2-7; 9 nucleotides align to TRBD1. V was pared by 4 bases and J by 6 bases, with 7 bases of the junction left unmatched. Germline values: CDR1 LGHNA, CDR2 YNFKEQ. The CDR3 is 14 residues long. CDR3 sequence: CASSLATGGREQYF. The DNA of the CDR3 is TGTGCCAGCAGCCTCGCTACAGGGGGCCGCGAGCAGTACTTC.

V is TRBV11-1 and J is TRBJ2-7; 12 positions agree with TRBD2. Losses at the gene ends were 6 bases for V and 1 base for J; bases not matched to a gene: 4. The CDR3 is 15 residues long. Per germline, CDR1 SGHAT and CDR2 FQDESV (reference sequence). The CDR3: CASSGLAGLSYEQYF. CDR3 in DNA: TGTGCCAGCAGTGGACTAGCGGGACTTTCCTACGAGCAGTACTTC.

The chain couples TRBV9 to TRBJ2-7; tentative D call: TRBD2 (5 bases). Trimming shortened V by 2 bases and J by 4 bases, and 16 bases separated the two germline ends. The CDR3 loop spans 15 amino acids. The V gene's germline CDR1 is SGDLS and CDR2 YYNGEE. CDR3 region: CASSVRRSGRYEQYF. The CDR3 DNA reads as TGTGCCAGCAGCGTCCGGAGGTCGGGTCGATACGAGCAGTACTTC.

V and J are TRBV29-1 and TRBJ1-5; 7 nucleotides align to TRBD1. The ends lost 6 bases at V and 2 bases at J; junction bases unmatched: 7. The CDR3 is 14 residues long. The germline CDR1 and CDR2 sequences are SQVTM and ANQGSEA. The CDR3, as DNA: TGCAGCGTAGAGACCGGACAGGGCAATCAGCCCCAGCATTTT. Its translation is CSVETGQGNQPQHF.

The chain links TRBV4-3 to TRBJ1-2; 11 positions agree with TRBD1. Germline CDR1 and CDR2: LGHNA and YSLEER. The CDR3 length is 16 residues. The trim removed 3 bases at V and 4 bases at J, leaving 7 bases unmatched. CDR3 amino acids: CASSQTSGTGGYGYTF. CDR3 in DNA: TGCGCCAGCAGCCAGACGTCCGGGACAGGGGGCTATGGCTACACCTTC.

The chain recombines TRBV6-1 with TRBJ2-6; D perhaps matches TRBD2 (6 bases). Germline V gives CDR1 MNHNS, CDR2 SASEGT. The CDR3 has 14 residues. V lost 8 bases and J 4 bases, leaving 12 bases between the germline ends. The CDR3 region has the DNA TGTGCCAGCGCTACGGGAGAAGGGGCCAACGTCCTGACTTTC. Translated, it gives CASATGEGANVLTF.

The genes are TRBV4-3 and TRBJ2-1, with a weak D call TRBD2 (5 bases). There are 15 residues in the CDR3. Trimming removed 0 bases at V and 6 bases at J, with 12 bases between. Per the germline V gene, CDR1 is LGHNA and CDR2 is YSLEER. CDR3 region: CASSQDSSIGNEQFF. The DNA of the CDR3 is TGCGCCAGCAGCCAAGATTCTAGCATTGGCAATGAGCAGTTCTTC.

V is TRBV2 and J is TRBJ2-3; a weak D match, TRBD1 (6 bases). The germline gives CDR1 SNHLY, CDR2 FYNNEI. V lost 4 bases, J lost 2 bases, and 13 bases lay in between. This CDR3 contains 15 residues. The CDR3 nucleotides read TGTGCCAGCAGTGCCCCGGGACAAACCACAGATACGCAGTATTTT. Translated, it gives CASSAPGQTTDTQYF.

The rearrangement joins TRBV7-9 to TRBJ2-3, with D possibly matching TRBD2 (6 bases). Germline V gene data show CDR1 as SEHNR and CDR2 as FQNEAQ (reference sequence). V was shortened by 5 bases and J by 6 bases, with 18 bases between the two germline ends. The CDR3 contains 15 residues. The CDR3 DNA reads TGTGCCAGCAGCCCCCAGGGACTCCATGGGGATACGCAGTATTTT. Amino acids: CASSPQGLHGDTQYF.

This clone is medium-sized. The chain links TRBV6-1 to TRBJ2-2, with 15 positions matching TRBD2. The CDR3 extends over 15 amino acids. V gave up 7 bases and J gave up 7 bases; unmatched junction bases: 4. Per the germline V gene, CDR1 is MNHNS and CDR2 is SASEGT. In nucleotides, the CDR3 is TGTGCCAGCACCGGACTAGCGGGAGGGTTCGGGGAGCTGTTTTTT. Amino acid sequence: CASTGLAGGFGELFF.

The chain uses TRBV15 and TRBJ2-7; the match to TRBD2 covers 8 bases. The CDR3 contains 16 residues. V lost 0 bases and J lost 5; bases outside the gene matches: 9. The V gene's germline CDR1 is LNHNV and CDR2 YYDKDF (reference sequence). The CDR3 sequence is CATSRDHPGLVNEQYF. The CDR3 bases are TGTGCCACCAGCAGAGATCACCCGGGACTAGTCAACGAGCAGTACTTC.

The rearrangement joins TRBV29-1 to TRBJ1-1; D may be TRBD1 (6 bases). The CDR3 has 13 residues. In germline, CDR1 is SQVTM, CDR2 ANQGSEA. The ends were cut back, 2 bases at V and 3 bases at J, with 10 bases in the middle. The CDR3 spells CSVETGLYTEAFF. CDR3 coding DNA: TGCAGCGTTGAAACAGGGCTGTACACTGAAGCTTTCTTT.

The chain combines TRBV12-2 with TRBJ2-7; TRBD1 is the table's D call and was not checked against the DNA. TRBV12-2 is a recognized pseudogene. This CDR3 spans 14 amino acids. The CDR3 bases are TGTGCAAGTCGCTTAGGGCTGCAGTTCTACGAGCAGTACTTC. Translating gives CASRLGLQFYEQYF.

The chain has TRBV6-1 and TRBJ2-7, with D tentatively TRBD2 (7 bases). The CDR3 consists of 15 residues. Germline V gives CDR1 MNHNS, CDR2 SASEGT. Trimming took off 10 bases at V and 5 bases at J, with 24 bases between the two ends. The CDR3 region has the DNA TGTGCCACCCCGAGGGAGGGCAGGGGTCCCCACGAGCAGTACTTC. Translated, it gives CATPREGRGPHEQYF.